The source of this T cell receptor (beta chain) is a study of blood T cell repertoires in COVID-19. Study as a whole: The origin of the acute and convalescent COVID-19 samples was the United States, Italy and Spain. PBMCs, B-cell-depleted T cells, or T cells provided the cDNA or gDNA that made up the material.

The CDR3 length is 13 residues. Germline CDR1 reads LGHDT; CDR2 reads YNNKEL (reference sequence). V was trimmed by 6 bases and J by 8 bases, leaving 11 bases between them. Under the authors' procedure: Estimation of nucleated cell counts was performed using reference gene primer amplification. The data were produced by immunoSEQ multiplex PCR, yet TCRdb's version contains in-frame clones alone and is incomplete. V, J and clone size were drawn from that table, and D and trimming were deduced from the DNA. The sample contains approximately 98,000 clones, 60% to 85% of which appear only once. This TCR was sampled from a woman aged 40 to 55 with acute or convalescent COVID-19. The J gene is TRBJ1-6, the V gene TRBV3-1 (or the pseudogene TRBV3-2); D may be TRBD1 (6 bases). The source material was peripheral blood. CDR3 sequence reads: CASRQGMDSPLHF. The CDR3 nucleotides read TGTGCCAGCAGACAGGGTATGGATTCACCCCTCCACTTT.